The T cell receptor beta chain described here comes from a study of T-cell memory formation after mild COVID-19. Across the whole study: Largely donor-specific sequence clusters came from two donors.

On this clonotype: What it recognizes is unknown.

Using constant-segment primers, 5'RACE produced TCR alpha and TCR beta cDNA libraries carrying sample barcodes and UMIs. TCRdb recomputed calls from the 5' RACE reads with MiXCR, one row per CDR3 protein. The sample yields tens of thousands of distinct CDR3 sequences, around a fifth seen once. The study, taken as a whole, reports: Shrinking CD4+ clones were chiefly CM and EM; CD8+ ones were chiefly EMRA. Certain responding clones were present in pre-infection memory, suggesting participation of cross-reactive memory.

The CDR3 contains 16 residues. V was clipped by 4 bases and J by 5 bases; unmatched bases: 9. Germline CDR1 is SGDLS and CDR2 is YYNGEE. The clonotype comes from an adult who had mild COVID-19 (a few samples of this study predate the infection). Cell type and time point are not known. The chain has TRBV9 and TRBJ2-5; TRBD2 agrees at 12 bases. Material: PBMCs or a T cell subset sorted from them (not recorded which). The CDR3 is CASSTASGRGEETQYF. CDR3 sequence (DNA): TGTGCCAGCAGCACGGCTAGCGGGAGGGGGGAGGAGACCCAGTACTTC. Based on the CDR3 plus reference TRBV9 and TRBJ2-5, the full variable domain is DSGVTQTPKHLITATGQRVTLRCSPRSGDLSVYWYQQSLDQGLQFLIQYYNGEERAKGNILERFSAQQFPDLHSELNLSSLELGDSALYFCASSTASGRGEETQYFGPGTRLLVL.